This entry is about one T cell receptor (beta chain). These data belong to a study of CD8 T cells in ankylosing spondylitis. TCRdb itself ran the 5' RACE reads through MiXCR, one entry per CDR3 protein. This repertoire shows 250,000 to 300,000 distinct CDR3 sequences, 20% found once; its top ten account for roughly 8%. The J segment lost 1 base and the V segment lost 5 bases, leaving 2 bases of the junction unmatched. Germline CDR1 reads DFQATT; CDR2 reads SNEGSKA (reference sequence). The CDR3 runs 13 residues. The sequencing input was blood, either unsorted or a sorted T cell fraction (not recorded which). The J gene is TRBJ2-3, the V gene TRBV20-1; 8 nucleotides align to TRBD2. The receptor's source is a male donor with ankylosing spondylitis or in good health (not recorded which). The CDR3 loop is CSAAGGGTDTQYF. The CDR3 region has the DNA TGCAGTGCTGCGGGGGGTGGCACAGATACGCAGTATTTT.